These 2 T cell receptor beta chains were all obtained from the same sample, sequenced in a study of OX40 agonist ivuxolimab in advanced cancers. Only in-frame clones appear in the TCRdb table, and some are missing; sequencing was by immunoSEQ multiplex PCR. The data contain 40,000 or so clones, roughly 80% of them seen just once; the ten biggest clones take up less than 25%. Sequenced here: CD4+ or CD8+ T cells sorted from blood, sampled in a trial of the OX40 agonist ivuxolimab. These receptors were obtained from an adult with an advanced solid tumor such as melanoma, head and neck, liver or kidney cancer.

This chain uses TRBV7-3 with TRBJ2-3; TRBD2 is a possible D gene (6 bases). Germline V gives CDR1 SGHTA, CDR2 FQGTGA. V was pared by 1 base and J by 2 bases, with 13 bases between. The CDR3 runs 16 residues. DNA of the CDR3: TGTGCCAGCAGCTTAAGGGGCGGGACTTCCACAGATACGCAGTATTTT. Translation: CASSLRGGTSTDTQYF.

This clone was seen more than once but under ten times. This rearrangement joins TRBV7-9 to TRBJ2-4; 10 nucleotides agree with TRBD1. J lost 1 base, V lost 5 bases, and 5 bases had no gene match. CDR3 length: 16 amino acids. CDR1 SEHNR and CDR2 FQNEAQ come from the germline V gene (reference sequence). The CDR3 spells CASSIAGQGAKNIQYF. In nucleotides, the CDR3 is TGTGCCAGCAGCATCGCGGGACAGGGGGCCAAAAACATTCAGTACTTC.